The next 29 T cell receptor beta chains were all read from a single sample in a study of blood T cell repertoires in COVID-19. The repertoire was sequenced with immunoSEQ multiplex PCR; TCRdb's copy has only in-frame clones and lacks some. The sample includes about 370,000 clones, roughly 89% of them seen just once. The sequenced sample was peripheral blood. These receptor sequences come from a man aged 18 to 35 with active or convalescent COVID-19.

V and J are TRBV19 and TRBJ1-5; a weak D match, TRBD1 (5 bases). CDR3 size: 13 residues. Germline V lookup: CDR1 LNHDA, CDR2 SQIVND (reference sequence). V lost 1 base and J 7 bases, leaving 8 bases between the germline ends. In nucleotides, the CDR3 is TGTGCCAGTAGTATAGGGGAGGGGCAGCCCCAGCATTTT. Translating it yields CASSIGEGQPQHF. Full variable domain (outside the CDR3, taken from reference TRBV19 and TRBJ1-5): DGGITQSPKYLFRKEGQNVTLSCEQNLNHDAMYWYRQDPGQGLRLIYYSQIVNDFQKGDIAEGYSVSREKKESFPLTVTSAQKNPTAFYLCASSIGEGQPQHFGDGTRLSIL.

This chain links TRBV2 with TRBJ1-3; 7 nucleotides match TRBD1. The CDR3 has 12 amino acids. The trim removed 7 bases at V and 9 bases at J, leaving 6 bases unmatched. Germline V gene data show CDR1 as SNHLY and CDR2 as FYNNEI. The CDR3, as DNA: TGTGCCAGCACGGGACAGCCGGGCACCATATATTTT. This sequence encodes CASTGQPGTIYF.

This chain joins TRBV4-2 and TRBJ1-2; 7 nucleotides align to TRBD1. V trimming: 4 bases; J trimming: 8 bases; junction bases outside the gene matches: 4. The germline V gene has CDR1 LGHNA and CDR2 YNFKEQ. The CDR3 spans 12 residues. This chain's CDR3 is CASSRDSWGYTF. The CDR3, as DNA: TGTGCCAGCAGCCGGGACAGTTGGGGCTACACCTTC.

J is TRBJ1-1 and V is TRBV19; no definite D call. CDR1 and CDR2 from the germline V gene are LNHDA and SQIVND (reference sequence). The CDR3 length is 13 residues. The ends were cut back, 1 base at V and 8 bases at J, with 11 bases in the middle. In nucleotides, the CDR3 is TGTGCCAGTAGTATAGTAGCGGGAGGGGAAGCTTTCTTT. Its translation is CASSIVAGGEAFF.

The table lists this clone with a count of one. The CDR3 region has the DNA TGTGCCAGCAGCCAAGAGTCCCGCTATAACTATGGCTACACCTTC. Its translation: CASSQESRYNYGYTF. The chain couples TRBV3-1 (or the pseudogene TRBV3-2) to TRBJ1-2; no definite D call. The CDR3 spans 15 residues. V was trimmed by 0 bases and J by 1 base, leaving 9 bases between them. Germline V gives CDR1 LGHDT, CDR2 YNNKEL (reference sequence).

The genes are TRBV7-2 and TRBJ1-2; D call uncertain. The V gene's germline CDR1 is SGHTA and CDR2 FQGNSA. Trimming removed 5 bases at V and 2 bases at J, with 18 bases between. CDR3 length: 16 amino acids. CDR3 coding DNA: TGTGCCAGCAGCCCTTATGGTACCGGGGAAAACTATGGCTACACCTTC. It encodes CASSPYGTGENYGYTF.

The rearrangement links TRBV6-5 to TRBJ2-2; D might be TRBD2 (5 bases). V was clipped by 5 bases and J by 9 bases, with 16 bases between them. This CDR3 has 14 residues. The germline V gene has CDR1 MNHEY and CDR2 SVGAGI. CDR3 loop: CASSIRPEVRELFF. The CDR3 DNA is TGTGCCAGCAGTATCCGTCCGGAGGTCAGGGAGCTGTTTTTT.

This sequence joins TRBV18 and TRBJ2-1; D may be TRBD2 (5 bases). V was clipped by 5 bases and J by 2 bases, with 16 bases between them. The CDR3 sequence is 16 residues long. Germline CDR1 and CDR2: KGHSH and LQKENI. The DNA of the CDR3 is TGTGCCAGCTCAACCCCCTCAGCGGCCACCTACAATGAGCAGTTCTTC. It is translated as CASSTPSAATYNEQFF.

This rearrangement joins TRBV5-6 to TRBJ1-4, with D tentatively TRBD1 (6 bases). Trimming shortened V by 2 bases and J by 8 bases, and 10 bases separated the two germline ends. The CDR3 length is 13 residues. CDR1 is SGHDT, CDR2 YYEEEE, per germline. CDR3 region: CASSFGGPEKLFF. The CDR3, as DNA: TGTGCCAGCAGCTTCGGGGGGCCAGAAAAACTGTTTTTT.

The chain has TRBV10-1 and TRBJ1-5, with 7 nucleotides matching TRBD1. The CDR3 totals 16 residues. From germline, CDR1 is WNHNN and CDR2 SYGVQD (reference sequence). V gave up 5 bases and J gave up 2 bases; unmatched junction bases: 9. The CDR3 DNA follows: TGCGCCAGCAGTCCAGGAAGGGGGCGCGGCAATCAGCCCCAGCATTTT. Translating it yields CASSPGRGRGNQPQHF.

The chain carries TRBV11-3 and TRBJ2-2; 9 nucleotides align to TRBD1. Germline CDR1 SGHNT, CDR2 YENEEA. The V segment lost 5 bases and the J segment 6 bases; nucleotides outside the gene matches: 7. The CDR3 runs 15 residues. The CDR3 region is CASSRGQGAAGELFF. CDR3 coding DNA: TGTGCCAGCAGCAGGGGACAGGGTGCGGCCGGGGAGCTGTTTTTT. The complete variable domain, with remaining parts taken from reference TRBV11-3 and TRBJ2-2, reads EAGVVQSPRYKIIEKKQPVAFWCNPISGHNTLYWYLQNLGQGPELLIRYENEEAVDDSQLPKDRFSAERLKGVDSTLKIQPAELGDSAVYLCASSRGQGAAGELFFGEGSRLTVL.

The chain employs TRBV7-2 and TRBJ1-1; no clear D gene. The V end lost 5 bases, the J end lost 6 bases, and 16 bases lay between the germline ends. The CDR3 has 14 residues. Germline CDR1 is SGHTA and CDR2 is FQGNSA. CDR3: CASSPSLRSSEAFF. Here the CDR3 DNA reads TGTGCCAGCAGCCCATCTCTTCGGTCGTCTGAAGCTTTCTTT.

The chain links TRBV30 to TRBJ1-1; the D gene is possibly TRBD1 (5 bases). V was cut by 3 bases and J by 1 base, with 9 bases left in between. CDR1 is GTSNPN, CDR2 SVGIG, per germline (reference sequence). The CDR3 has 13 amino acids. The CDR3 bases are TGTGCCTGGAGATTTAGGGGGAACACTGAAGCTTTCTTT. It is translated as CAWRFRGNTEAFF.

The V gene is TRBV3-1 (or the pseudogene TRBV3-2), the J gene TRBJ2-2; 7 bases are a match to TRBD1. Per the germline V gene, CDR1 is LGHDT and CDR2 is YNNKEL (reference sequence). V lost 6 bases, J lost 1 base, and 5 bases stayed unmatched. The length of the CDR3 is 15 residues. Here the CDR3 DNA reads TGTGCCAGCAGGACCGGGACAGAGAACACCGGGGAGCTGTTTTTT. Translated: CASRTGTENTGELFF.

This chain joins TRBV29-1 and TRBJ2-7; 13 nucleotides line up with TRBD2. The germline gives CDR1 SQVTM, CDR2 ANQGSEA. J was trimmed by 6 bases and V by 4 bases; bases with no gene match: 3. This CDR3 has 13 residues. The CDR3 coding sequence is TGCAGCGTTGCTCGGACTAGCGGGAGCGAGCAGTACTTC. This sequence encodes CSVARTSGSEQYF.

The chain recombines TRBV7-9 with TRBJ2-1; 11 nucleotides align to TRBD2. The CDR3 is 15 residues long. Per the germline V gene, CDR1 is SEHNR and CDR2 is FQNEAQ (reference sequence). V shed 3 bases and J 6 bases; nucleotides not matched to a gene: 4. CDR3: CASSFLAGGSNEQFF. The CDR3 DNA sequence: TGTGCCAGCAGCTTCCTAGCGGGAGGTAGCAATGAGCAGTTCTTC.

This rearrangement joins TRBV7-7 to TRBJ2-7; D is undetermined. From germline, CDR1 is SSHAT and CDR2 FNYEAQ (reference sequence). The CDR3 length is 13 residues. V lost 0 bases to trimming and J lost 5 bases, with 8 bases between them. This CDR3 is CASSLAFPDEQYF. CDR3 nucleotides: TGTGCCAGCAGCTTAGCATTTCCAGACGAGCAGTACTTC.

CDR3 coding DNA: TGCGCCAGCAGCCAAGAAGGCGGGAATGGCTACACCTTC. As protein: CASSQEGGNGYTF. The chain has TRBV4-1 and TRBJ1-2; D gene ambiguous. Trimming stripped 0 bases from V and 6 bases from J, with 8 bases between. This CDR3 is 13 amino acids long. Germline values: CDR1 MGHRA, CDR2 YSYEKL.

CDR3 bases: TGTGCCGGGCGACAGGTCGCGAACACCGGGGAGCTGTTTTTT. Its translation is CAGRQVANTGELFF. V and J are TRBV19 and TRBJ2-2; tentatively, D is TRBD1 (6 bases). The V gene's germline CDR1 is LNHDA and CDR2 SQIVND (reference sequence). CDR3 size: 14 residues. The V end was cut by 11 bases, the J end by 0 bases, with 13 bases between.

The CDR3 protein is CATKGVRGDNEQFF. The CDR3 bases are TGTGCCACCAAGGGAGTCAGGGGGGACAATGAGCAGTTCTTC. The chain recombines TRBV24-1 with TRBJ2-1; a possible D gene is TRBD1 (7 bases). The germline V gene has CDR1 KGHDR and CDR2 SFDVKD. This CDR3 contains 14 residues. The V and J ends lost 8 bases and 5 bases respectively, with 15 bases between them.

The rearrangement joins TRBV10-2 to TRBJ2-5, with D maybe TRBD1 (6 bases). V lost 6 bases and J 7 bases, leaving 18 bases between the germline ends. This CDR3 has 14 amino acids. The V gene's germline CDR1 is WSHSY and CDR2 SAAADI. DNA of the CDR3: TGCGCCAGCAGAGAAGTCCAGGGGTGGGGGACCCAGTACTTC. Translated: CASREVQGWGTQYF.

The chain employs TRBV2 and TRBJ1-5, with D hard to call. This CDR3 has 16 residues. The V end was cut by 5 bases, the J end by 7 bases, with 21 bases between. CDR1 SNHLY and CDR2 FYNNEI come from the germline V gene. CDR3 nucleotides: TGTGCCAGCAGTCCCCAAGGGAAACCCGGAGGCCAGCCCCAGCATTTT. Translating it yields CASSPQGKPGGQPQHF.

The chain has TRBV9 and TRBJ2-3, with D possibly TRBD2 on 7 matching bases. The CDR3 extends over 17 amino acids. V lost 0 bases and J lost 3, with 17 bases in between. Germline CDR1 SGDLS, CDR2 YYNGEE. CDR3 loop: CASSVGGPGRRTDTQYF. In DNA form, the CDR3 reads TGTGCCAGCAGCGTAGGGGGGCCCGGGAGGAGGACAGATACGCAGTATTTT.

This clone was seen a single time. The chain is built from TRBV6-2 or TRBV6-3 and TRBJ2-7; D is possibly TRBD1 (5 bases). The CDR3 has 14 residues. Germline loops: CDR1 MNHEY, CDR2 SVGEGT. Trimming stripped 5 bases from V and 1 base from J, with 12 bases between. CDR3 loop: CASSRAGWSYEQYF. CDR3 DNA sequence: TGTGCCAGCAGTCGTGCAGGGTGGTCCTACGAGCAGTACTTC.

The chain has TRBV5-8 and TRBJ1-4; 7 bases align to TRBD1. J lost 15 bases, V lost 2 bases, and 16 bases had no gene match. CDR3 length: 15 residues. CDR1 is SGHTS and CDR2 is YDEGEE in the germline V gene. CDR3 amino acids: CASSLGDRVPARLFF. CDR3 coding DNA: TGTGCCAGCAGCTTAGGGGACAGAGTTCCAGCAAGGTTGTTTTTT.

V usage is TRBV3-1 (or the pseudogene TRBV3-2) and J usage is TRBJ1-5, with 8 bases matching TRBD1. There are 14 residues in the CDR3. CDR1 is LGHDT and CDR2 is YNNKEL in the germline V gene (reference sequence). Trimming cost V 4 bases and J 7 bases; bases outside gene matches: 6. The CDR3 sequence: CASSPTGGRQPQHF. The DNA for the CDR3 is TGTGCCAGCAGCCCAACAGGGGGAAGGCAGCCCCAGCATTTT.

The J gene is TRBJ1-1, the V gene TRBV11-2, with no clear D. The CDR3 is 14 residues long. Between the trimmed V and J ends, which lost 5 bases and 4 bases, there was a span of 14 bases. Germline CDR1 is SGHAT and CDR2 is FQNNGV. CDR3 region: CASSAGIMSTEAFF. The CDR3 DNA reads TGTGCCAGCAGCGCGGGTATTATGAGCACTGAAGCTTTCTTT.

The rearrangement links TRBV10-3 to TRBJ2-2, with 8 bases identical to TRBD1. Germline V gene data show CDR1 as ENHRY and CDR2 as SYGVKD. J lost 5 bases, V lost 8 bases, and 13 bases had no gene match. CDR3 size: 16 residues. The CDR3 reads CAIGKLGTGVTGELFF. CDR3 sequence (DNA): TGTGCCATCGGCAAATTAGGGACAGGAGTTACCGGGGAGCTGTTTTTT.

The rearrangement links TRBV19 to TRBJ2-1; D is unresolved. Germline V gene sequence: CDR1 LNHDA, CDR2 SQIVND (reference sequence). The V end was cut by 7 bases, the J end by 3 bases, with 13 bases between. The CDR3 loop spans 14 amino acids. CDR3 sequence (DNA): TGTGCCAGTACTGTTGTCGCTAGCTACAATGAGCAGTTCTTC. Its translation: CASTVVASYNEQFF.